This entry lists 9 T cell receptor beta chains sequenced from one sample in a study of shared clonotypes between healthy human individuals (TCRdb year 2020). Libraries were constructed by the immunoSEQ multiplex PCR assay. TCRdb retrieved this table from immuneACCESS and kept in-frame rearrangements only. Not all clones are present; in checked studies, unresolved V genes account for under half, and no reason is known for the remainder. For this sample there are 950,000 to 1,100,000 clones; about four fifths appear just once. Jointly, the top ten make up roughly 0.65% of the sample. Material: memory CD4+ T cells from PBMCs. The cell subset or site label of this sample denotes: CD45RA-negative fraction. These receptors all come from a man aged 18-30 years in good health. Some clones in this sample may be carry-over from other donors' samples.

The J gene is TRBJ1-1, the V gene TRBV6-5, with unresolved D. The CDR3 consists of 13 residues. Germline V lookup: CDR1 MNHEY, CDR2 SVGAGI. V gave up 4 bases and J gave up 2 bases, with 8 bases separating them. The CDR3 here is CASSFRPNTEAFF. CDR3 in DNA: TGTGCCAGCAGTTTCAGACCAAACACTGAAGCTTTCTTT.

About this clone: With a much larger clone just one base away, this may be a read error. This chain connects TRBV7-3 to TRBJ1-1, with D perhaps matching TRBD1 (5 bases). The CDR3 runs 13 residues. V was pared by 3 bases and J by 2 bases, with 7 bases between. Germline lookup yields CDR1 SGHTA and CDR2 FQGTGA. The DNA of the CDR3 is TGTGCCAGCAGCTTCGACAGCAACACTGAAGCTTTCTTT. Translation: CASSFDSNTEAFF.

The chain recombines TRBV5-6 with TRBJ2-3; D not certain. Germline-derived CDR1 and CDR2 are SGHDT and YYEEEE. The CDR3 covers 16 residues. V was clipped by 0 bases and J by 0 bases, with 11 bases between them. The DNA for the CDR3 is TGTGCCAGCAGCTTGGGCGGCCTTACTAGCACAGATACGCAGTATTTT. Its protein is CASSLGGLTSTDTQYF.

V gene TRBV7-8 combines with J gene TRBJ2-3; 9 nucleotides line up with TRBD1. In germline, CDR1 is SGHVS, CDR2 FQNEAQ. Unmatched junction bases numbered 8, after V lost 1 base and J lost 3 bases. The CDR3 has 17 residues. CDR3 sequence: CASSLDTGTGLTDTQYF. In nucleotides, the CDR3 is TGTGCCAGCAGCTTAGATACGGGGACAGGGCTTACAGATACGCAGTATTTT.

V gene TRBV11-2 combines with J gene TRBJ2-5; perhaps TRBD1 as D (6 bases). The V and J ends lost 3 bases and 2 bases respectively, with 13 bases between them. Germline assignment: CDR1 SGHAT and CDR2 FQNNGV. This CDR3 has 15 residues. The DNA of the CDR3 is TGTGCCAGCAGCTTTCAGGGGACGGCACAAGAGACCCAGTACTTC. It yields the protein CASSFQGTAQETQYF. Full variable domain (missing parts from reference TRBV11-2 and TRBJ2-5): EAGVAQSPRYKIIEKRQSVAFWCNPISGHATLYWYQQILGQGPKLLIQFQNNGVVDDSQLPKDRFSAERLKGVDSTLKIQPAKLEDSAVYLCASSFQGTAQETQYFGPGTRLLVL.

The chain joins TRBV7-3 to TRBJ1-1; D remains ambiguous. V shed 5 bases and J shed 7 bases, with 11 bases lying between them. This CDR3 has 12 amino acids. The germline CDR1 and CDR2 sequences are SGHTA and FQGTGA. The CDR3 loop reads CASSPDGFEAFF. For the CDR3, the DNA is TGTGCCAGCAGCCCGGACGGATTTGAAGCTTTCTTT. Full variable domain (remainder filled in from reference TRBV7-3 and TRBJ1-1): GAGVSQTPSNKVTEKGKYVELRCDPISGHTALYWYRQSLGQGPEFLIYFQGTGAADDSGLPNDRFFAVRPEGSVSTLKIQRTERGDSAVYLCASSPDGFEAFFGQGTRLTVV.

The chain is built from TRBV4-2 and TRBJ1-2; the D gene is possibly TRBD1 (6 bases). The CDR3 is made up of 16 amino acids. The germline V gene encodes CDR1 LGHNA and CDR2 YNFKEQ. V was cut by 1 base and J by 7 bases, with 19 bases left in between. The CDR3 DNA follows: TGTGCCAGCAGCCAAGTTGGGGACACCACAAGCGGTGGCTACACCTTC. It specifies CASSQVGDTTSGGYTF.

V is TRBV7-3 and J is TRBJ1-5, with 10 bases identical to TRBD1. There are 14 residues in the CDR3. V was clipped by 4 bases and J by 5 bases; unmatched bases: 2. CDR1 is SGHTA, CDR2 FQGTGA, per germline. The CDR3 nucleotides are TGTGCCAGCAGCTGGGGGACAGGGGATCAGCCCCAGCATTTT. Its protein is CASSWGTGDQPQHF.

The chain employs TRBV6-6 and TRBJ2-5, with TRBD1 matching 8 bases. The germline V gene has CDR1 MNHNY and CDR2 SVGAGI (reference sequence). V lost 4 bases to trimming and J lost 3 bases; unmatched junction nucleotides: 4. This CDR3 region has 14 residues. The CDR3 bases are TGTGCCAGCAGTTGGACAGGGCCCGAAGAGACCCAGTACTTC. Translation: CASSWTGPEETQYF.